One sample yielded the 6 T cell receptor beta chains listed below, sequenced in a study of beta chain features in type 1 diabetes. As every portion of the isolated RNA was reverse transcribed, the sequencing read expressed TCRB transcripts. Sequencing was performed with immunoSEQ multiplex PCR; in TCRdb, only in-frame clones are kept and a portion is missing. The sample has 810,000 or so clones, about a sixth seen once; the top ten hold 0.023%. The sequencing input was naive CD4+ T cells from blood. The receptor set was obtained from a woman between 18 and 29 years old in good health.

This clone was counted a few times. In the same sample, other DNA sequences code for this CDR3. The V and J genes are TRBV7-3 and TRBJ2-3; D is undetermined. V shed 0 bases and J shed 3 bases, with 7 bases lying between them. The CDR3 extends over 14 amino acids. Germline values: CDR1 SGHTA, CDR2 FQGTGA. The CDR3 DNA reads TGTGCCAGCAGCTTAACGGGTGGGACAGATACGCAGTATTTT. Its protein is CASSLTGGTDTQYF.

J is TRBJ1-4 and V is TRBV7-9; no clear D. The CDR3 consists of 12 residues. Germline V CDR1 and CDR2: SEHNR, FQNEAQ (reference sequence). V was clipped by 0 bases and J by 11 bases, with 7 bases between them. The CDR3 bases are TGTGCCAGCAGCTTAGCCTCCGGGAAACTGTTTTTT. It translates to CASSLASGKLFF.

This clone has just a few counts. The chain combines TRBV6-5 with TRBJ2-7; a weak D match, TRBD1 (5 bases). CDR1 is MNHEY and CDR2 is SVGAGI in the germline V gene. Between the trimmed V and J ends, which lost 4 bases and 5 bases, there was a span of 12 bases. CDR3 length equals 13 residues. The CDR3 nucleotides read TGTGCCAGCAGTTCCCCCCAGGGCCACGAGCAGTACTTC. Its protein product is CASSSPQGHEQYF.

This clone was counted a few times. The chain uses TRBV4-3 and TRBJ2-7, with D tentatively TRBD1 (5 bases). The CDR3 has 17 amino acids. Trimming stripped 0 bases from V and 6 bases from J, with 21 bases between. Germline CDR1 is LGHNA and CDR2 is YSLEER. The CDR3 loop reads CASSQDRGRFYVSEQYF. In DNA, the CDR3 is TGCGCCAGCAGCCAAGATAGGGGCAGGTTCTATGTTTCCGAGCAGTACTTC.

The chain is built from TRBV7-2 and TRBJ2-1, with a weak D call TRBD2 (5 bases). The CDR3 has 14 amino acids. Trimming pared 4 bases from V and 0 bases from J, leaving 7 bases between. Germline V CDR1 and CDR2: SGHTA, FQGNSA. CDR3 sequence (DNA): TGTGCCAGCAGCTACCGGGACTCCTACAATGAGCAGTTCTTC. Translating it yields CASSYRDSYNEQFF.

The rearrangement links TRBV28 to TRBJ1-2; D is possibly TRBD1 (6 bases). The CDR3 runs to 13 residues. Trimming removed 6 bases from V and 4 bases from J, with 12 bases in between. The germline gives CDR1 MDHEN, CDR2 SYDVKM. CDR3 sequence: CASRSTGSYGYTF. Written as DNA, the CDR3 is TGTGCCAGCAGGAGTACAGGGTCCTATGGCTACACCTTC.